This T cell receptor beta chain was captured by sequencing in a study of CDR3 diversity in severe acne (dated by TCRdb to about 2019). Notes on this clonotype: The clone's antigen remains unknown. Base qualities were left out, and no much larger clone turns up one base away.

The library relied on PCR. The sequencing machine was an Illumina HiSeq 2000. TCRdb passed the public sequencing reads through fastp at Q25 and MiXCR, retaining productive beta sequences. Every distinct CDR3 protein forms one entry, paired with its most common genes and DNA. Recorded for this sample are approximately 97,000 distinct CDR3 sequences; roughly half of them occurred a single time. Around 11% of the sample is in the top ten clones. The CDR3 spans 16 residues, from the cysteine through the phenylalanine. This entry keeps only the CDR3 DNA: 48 bases, framed from base 1. Looking up the germline V gene yields CDR1 MNHEY and CDR2 SVGAGI. From V the trimming removes 2 bases and from J it removes 5 bases, while the gene matches leave 5 bases of the junction unaccounted for.

Sequenced input: blood. This TCR derives from a male donor with acne. Recombination linked TRBV6-5 to TRBJ2-7; 14 bases in between match TRBD2. The DNA sequence is TGTGCCAGCAGTTACCCGACTAGCGGGAGGGCTCACGAGCAGTACTTC. Protein translation: CASSYPTSGRAHEQYF.